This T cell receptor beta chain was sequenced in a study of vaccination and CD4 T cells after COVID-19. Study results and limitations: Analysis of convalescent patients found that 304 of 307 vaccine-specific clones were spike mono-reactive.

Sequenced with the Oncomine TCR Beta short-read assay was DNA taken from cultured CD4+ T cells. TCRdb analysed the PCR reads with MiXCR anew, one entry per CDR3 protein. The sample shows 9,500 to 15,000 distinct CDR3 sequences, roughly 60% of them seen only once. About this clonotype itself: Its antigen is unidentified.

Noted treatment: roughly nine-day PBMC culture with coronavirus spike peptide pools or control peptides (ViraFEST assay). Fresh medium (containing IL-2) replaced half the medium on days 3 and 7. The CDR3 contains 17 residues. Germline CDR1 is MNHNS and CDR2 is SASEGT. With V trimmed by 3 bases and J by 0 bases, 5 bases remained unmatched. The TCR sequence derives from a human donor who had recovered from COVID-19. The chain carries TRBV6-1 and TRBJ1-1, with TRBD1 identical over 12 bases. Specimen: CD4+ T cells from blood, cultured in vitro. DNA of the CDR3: TGTGCCAGCAGTGAGGGACAGGGGGCACCCATGAACACTGAAGCTTTCTTT. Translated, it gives CASSEGQGAPMNTEAFF.